Below, 17 T cell receptor beta chains from the same sample are listed, as sequenced in a study of blood T cells in healthy people across ages. Alongside a J-beta primer mix, a sample-barcoded 5' primer served in a second PCR lasting about 6 to 11 cycles. In TCRdb, the 5' RACE reads were re-called with MiXCR into one record per CDR3 protein. The sample carries roughly 790,000 distinct CDR3 sequences, more than 40% recorded once. Sample: blood. These TCRs come from a woman aged 60 to 75 in good health.

The V gene is TRBV6-5, the J gene TRBJ2-1; D is unresolved. CDR3 size: 14 residues. Trimming removed 4 bases at V and 5 bases at J, with 12 bases between. CDR1 is MNHEY, CDR2 SVGAGI, per germline. CDR3 sequence reads: CASSSLGPHNEQFF. The DNA of the CDR3 is TGTGCCAGCAGTTCCTTAGGGCCCCACAATGAGCAGTTCTTC.

This clonotype showed up just a few times. The chain joins TRBV20-1 to TRBJ2-3; 9 nucleotides line up with TRBD2. V gave up 1 base and J gave up 5 bases; unmatched junction bases: 7. The CDR3 length is 15 residues. Per the germline V gene, CDR1 is DFQATT and CDR2 is SNEGSKA (reference sequence). In DNA, the CDR3 is TGCAGTGCTAGAGGGCTGGTAGCGGGAGTAGATACGCAGTATTTT. It encodes CSARGLVAGVDTQYF.

There are a few counts of this clonotype. The V gene is TRBV9, the J gene TRBJ2-3; no clear D. V dropped 0 bases and J dropped 5 bases, with 7 bases sitting between them. Germline lookup yields CDR1 SGDLS and CDR2 YYNGEE. This CDR3 is 13 amino acids long. Here the CDR3 reads CASSVVPEDTQYF. The CDR3 region has the DNA TGTGCCAGCAGCGTAGTTCCAGAAGATACGCAGTATTTT. The entire variable domain, with the rest obtained from reference TRBV9 and TRBJ2-3, is as follows: DSGVTQTPKHLITATGQRVTLRCSPRSGDLSVYWYQQSLDQGLQFLIQYYNGEERAKGNILERFSAQQFPDLHSELNLSSLELGDSALYFCASSVVPEDTQYFGPGTRLTVL.

The V gene is TRBV9, the J gene TRBJ2-2; D is perhaps TRBD1 or TRBD2 (6 bases each). V lost 0 bases to trimming and J lost 6 bases, with 15 bases between them. CDR3 size: 16 residues. Germline V gene sequence: CDR1 SGDLS, CDR2 YYNGEE. The CDR3 sequence is CASSVVGGLAAGELFF. The CDR3 coding sequence is TGTGCCAGCAGCGTAGTAGGGGGGCTAGCCGCCGGGGAGCTGTTTTTT.

This clonotype was seen more than once but under ten times. The genes are TRBV28 and TRBJ2-3; the D is unclear. Trimming cost V 3 bases and J 0 bases, with 22 bases left between them. Germline V lookup: CDR1 MDHEN, CDR2 SYDVKM. The CDR3 covers 19 residues. CDR3 nucleotides: TGTGCCAGCAGTTTTAACCCCCTCGATTGGGCGGACAGCACAGATACGCAGTATTTT. Translated, it gives CASSFNPLDWADSTDTQYF.

This chain connects TRBV9 to TRBJ2-3; no clear D gene. CDR1 and CDR2 (germline): SGDLS, YYNGEE. This CDR3 contains 17 residues. Trimming removed 4 bases at V and 2 bases at J, with 20 bases between. The DNA of the CDR3 is TGTGCCAGCAGCACCAGACCCCAAGGACGGAACACAGATACGCAGTATTTT. Its translation: CASSTRPQGRNTDTQYF.

V usage is TRBV2 and J usage is TRBJ1-5; TRBD1 is a possible D gene (6 bases). Trimming removed 0 bases at V and 4 bases at J, with 16 bases between. Germline CDR1 reads SNHLY; CDR2 reads FYNNEI. The CDR3 loop spans 17 amino acids. In nucleotides, the CDR3 is TGTGCCAGCAGTGAAGCACCAACAGGGAAGCGGAATCAGCCCCAGCATTTT. It yields the protein CASSEAPTGKRNQPQHF.

This rearrangement joins TRBV6-2 or TRBV6-3 to TRBJ1-1, with D possibly being TRBD1 (5 bases). CDR3 size: 13 residues. V shed 6 bases and J shed 1 base, with 9 bases lying between them. CDR1 is MNHEY, CDR2 SVGEGT, per germline. CDR3 protein: CASRRQRNTEAFF. The CDR3 region has the DNA TGTGCCAGCAGAAGACAGCGGAACACTGAAGCTTTCTTT.

The J gene is TRBJ2-7, the V gene TRBV6-2 or TRBV6-3; TRBD2 matches 8 bases. CDR3 length equals 15 residues. Unmatched junction bases numbered 5, after V lost 1 base and J lost 3 bases. CDR1 is MNHEY and CDR2 is SVGEGT in the germline V gene. The CDR3 DNA sequence: TGTGCCAGCAGTTACTTGAAACTAGCGGACTACGAGCAGTACTTC. Residues: CASSYLKLADYEQYF.

Note on this clonotype: A read error is possible here, since a much larger clone lies one base away. V and J are TRBV10-3 and TRBJ2-7, with a possible D match to TRBD1 (5 bases). This CDR3 has 14 amino acids. Germline V CDR1 and CDR2: ENHRY, SYGVKD. CDR3 DNA sequence: TGTGCCATCCCGGCGAGGACACCTTTCTACGAGCGGTACTTC. It specifies CAIPARTPFYERYF.

The V and J genes are TRBV10-3 and TRBJ2-1, with a possible D match to TRBD2 (5 bases). The length of the CDR3 is 14 residues. Germline CDR1 reads ENHRY; CDR2 reads SYGVKD. V was pared by 4 bases and J by 8 bases, with 15 bases between. CDR3 DNA sequence: TGTGCCATCAGTGGGGGTAACGGGGTGGATGAGCAGTTCTTC. Its translation: CAISGGNGVDEQFF.

The CDR3 DNA reads TGTGCCAGCAGTGATCAGGAGCTAGCCAAAAACATTCAGTACTTC. It codes for CASSDQELAKNIQYF. This chain uses TRBV25-1 with TRBJ2-4; D call uncertain. CDR1 is MGHDK and CDR2 is SYGVNS in the germline V gene. Trimming took 3 bases from V and 0 from J, leaving 9 bases between them. The CDR3 contains 15 residues. Drawing the rest from reference TRBV25-1 and TRBJ2-4, the complete variable domain is EADIYQTPRYLVIGTGKKITLECSQTMGHDKMYWYQQDPGMELHLIHYSYGVNSTEKGDLSSESTVSRIRTEHFPLTLESARPSHTSQYLCASSDQELAKNIQYFGAGTRLSVL.

This clonotype turned up a few times. V usage is TRBV14 and J usage is TRBJ1-6, with unresolved D. The V end lost 1 base, the J end lost 5 bases, and 9 bases lay between the germline ends. This CDR3 has 15 amino acids. Germline loops: CDR1 SGHDN, CDR2 FVKESK. The CDR3 spells CASSQGREHNSPLHF. The CDR3 DNA sequence: TGTGCCAGCAGCCAAGGAAGGGAGCATAATTCACCCCTCCACTTT.

The chain combines TRBV12-3 or TRBV12-4 with TRBJ2-5; D might be TRBD2 (7 bases). V dropped 4 bases and J dropped 3 bases, with 15 bases sitting between them. The CDR3 is made up of 15 amino acids. The CDR3 spells CASSSVGGGKETQYF. The CDR3 DNA is TGTGCCAGCAGTTCAGTGGGCGGGGGCAAAGAGACCCAGTACTTC.

This chain joins TRBV19 and TRBJ1-1, with 9 nucleotides matching TRBD1. Looked up from germline, CDR1 is LNHDA and CDR2 is SQIVND (reference sequence). This CDR3 spans 15 amino acids. Trimming took 1 base from V and 5 from J; bases not matched to a gene: 5. The CDR3 DNA sequence: TGTGCCAGTAGTATAGTCGGACAGGGGAGGACTGAAGCTTTCTTT. Amino acids: CASSIVGQGRTEAFF.

This clonotype was counted between two and nine times. CDR3 sequence (DNA): TGTGCCAGCAGCCAGTCCCGGGTTAGCACAGATACGCAGTATTTT. It yields the protein CASSQSRVSTDTQYF. The V and J genes are TRBV7-2 and TRBJ2-3; D not resolved. V lost 5 bases, J lost 0 bases, and 12 bases lay in between. The CDR3 runs to 15 residues. Germline loops: CDR1 SGHTA, CDR2 FQGNSA.

As concerns this clonotype: A much larger clone differs from this one at a single base, so this may be a read error. The chain carries TRBV11-2 and TRBJ2-1, with 8 bases matching TRBD2. CDR1 and CDR2 from the germline V gene are SGHAT and FQNNGV. V shed 4 bases and J 8 bases; nucleotides not matched to a gene: 7. CDR3 length: 14 amino acids. The CDR3 DNA is TGTGCCAGCAGCTCCCTATCGGGAGGGGATGAGCAGTTCTTC. Protein: CASSSLSGGDEQFF.